Reported below is one T cell receptor (beta chain). The antigen remains unidentified. The data are from a study of CD8+CD57+ T cells in acquired aplastic anemia. Study context: Isolated CD4+ and CD8+ cells, once sorted, yielded DNA averaging around 3 ug. Study outcomes and limitations: Patients and controls were found to share some 30 CD8+ CDR3 sequences. A significant difference in CD8+ Simpson's diversity between patients and controls was not found.

Researchers used genomic DNA as the template to profile TCR beta VDJ and CDR3. Each CDR3 protein is one row after TCRdb ran MiXCR on the reads. The table includes about 75,000 distinct CDR3 sequences, roughly 70% detected once. The CDR3 extends over 12 amino acids. Per the germline V gene, CDR1 is PRHDT and CDR2 is FYEKMQ (reference sequence). V was pared by 5 bases and J by 15 bases, with 17 bases between. Patients selected for sequencing had displayed CD8+CD57+ cell expansion by flow cytometry. Patients were therapy-naive when their blood was sampled. This clonotype was sampled from a human donor with aplastic anemia. V gene TRBV13 combines with J gene TRBJ2-1; the D gene is possibly TRBD2 (5 bases). Sequencing was carried out using sorted CD4+, CD8+, or CD8+CD57+ T cells (not recorded which) from PBMCs. The CDR3 bases are TGTGCCAGCAGCGGGCGAGTCGTCGGGGTGTTCTTC. Translating gives CASSGRVVGVFF.